This T cell receptor (beta chain) was observed in a study of CD8+ T cells in alopecia areata. In the study overall: Treatment comprised oral tofacitinib, 5 to 10 mg twice daily, in treated patients. Overall study findings and caveats: Mice showed TCR sharing more clearly than patients did, possibly owing to HLA.

Looked up from germline, CDR1 is LGHNA and CDR2 is YSLEER. The CDR3 spans 14 residues. V was cut by 0 bases and J by 4 bases, with 9 bases left in between. Lesional scalp punch biopsies and peripheral blood came from alopecia areata patients. Cell sorting on a FACSAria was used to separate CD4+ and CD8+ T cells from the PBMCs. A remark on this clone: Its antigen is as yet unknown.

It was cDNA, reverse transcribed from extracted RNA, that served as the sequencing template. Sequencing used immunoSEQ multiplex PCR; TCRdb keeps in-frame clones, though not all of them. The repertoire holds hundreds of thousands of clones, with approximately 61% as singletons. The J gene is TRBJ2-5, the V gene TRBV4-3, with no clear D. The sequence came from a human donor with alopecia areata. This sample comprised CD4+ T cells sorted from blood, obtained at week 0. The CDR3 loop reads CASSQDRFGETQYF. CDR3 sequence (DNA): TGCGCCAGCAGCCAAGATCGGTTTGGAGAGACCCAGTACTTC.